The clone carrying this T cell receptor beta chain has more than one count but fewer than ten. Antigen specificity is unknown. The CDR3 end lies 3 residues beyond the end of the read and is filled in from the germline J gene. There are 16 residues in the CDR3. Germline assignment: CDR1 SGHVS and CDR2 FNYEAQ. V was trimmed by 4 bases and J by 10 bases, leaving 22 bases between them. Libraries were prepared by immunoSEQ multiplex PCR; TCRdb keeps only in-frame clonotypes and omits some of them. In total the sample includes tens of thousands of clones, none of them seen once. This sample was taken from a study of T cell clonality in common variable immunodeficiency. Overall study findings and caveats: CVID subjects shared fewer TCRbeta clones than healthy controls did. Fewer deletions and N-nucleotide insertions were reportedly seen in common variable immunodeficiency TCR beta sequences. TCRbeta clonality was increased in CVID versus healthy controls.

The receptor was isolated from a human donor with common variable immunodeficiency. The source material was peripheral blood mononuclear cells. This chain joins TRBV7-6 and TRBJ2-2; D is unresolved. The covered CDR3 bases are TGTGCCAGCAGCTCGATTTACCAAAAGACACACGTGGAG. Amino acids: CASSSIYQKTHVE. The complete CDR3 reads CASSSIYQKTHVELFF.